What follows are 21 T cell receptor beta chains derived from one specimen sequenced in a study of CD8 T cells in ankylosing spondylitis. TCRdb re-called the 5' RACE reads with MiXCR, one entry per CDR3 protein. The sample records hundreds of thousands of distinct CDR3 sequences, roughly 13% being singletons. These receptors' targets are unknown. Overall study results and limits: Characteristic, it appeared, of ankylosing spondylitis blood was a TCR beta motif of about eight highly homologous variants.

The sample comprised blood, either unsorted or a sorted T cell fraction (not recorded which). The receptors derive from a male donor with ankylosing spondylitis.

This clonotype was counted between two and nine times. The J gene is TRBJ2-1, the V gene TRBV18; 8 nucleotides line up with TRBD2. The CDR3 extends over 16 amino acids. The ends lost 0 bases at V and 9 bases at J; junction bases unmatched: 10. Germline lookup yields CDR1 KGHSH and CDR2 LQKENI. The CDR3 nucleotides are TGTGCCAGCTCACCACCGGAAGCGGGAGATTACGGTGAGCAGTTCTTC. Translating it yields CASSPPEAGDYGEQFF.

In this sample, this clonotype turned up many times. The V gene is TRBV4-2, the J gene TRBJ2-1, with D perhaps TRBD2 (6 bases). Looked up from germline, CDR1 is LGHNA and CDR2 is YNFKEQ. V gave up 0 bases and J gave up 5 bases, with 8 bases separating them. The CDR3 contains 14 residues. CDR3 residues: CASSQDGGNNEQFF. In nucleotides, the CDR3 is TGTGCCAGCAGCCAAGATGGAGGGAACAATGAGCAGTTCTTC.

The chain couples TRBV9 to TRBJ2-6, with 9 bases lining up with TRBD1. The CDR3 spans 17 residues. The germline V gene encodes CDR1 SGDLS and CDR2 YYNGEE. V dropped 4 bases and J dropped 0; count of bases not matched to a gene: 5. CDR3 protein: CASSLTGGLSGANVLTF. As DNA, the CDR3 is TGTGCCAGCAGCTTGACAGGGGGTCTCTCTGGGGCCAACGTCCTGACTTTC.

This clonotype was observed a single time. The CDR3 sequence: CASSQRTAIAGVTNNEQFF. The CDR3, as DNA: TGTGCCAGCTCACAACGGACGGCGATAGCGGGAGTTACGAACAATGAGCAGTTCTTC. The chain is built from TRBV18 and TRBJ2-1; 9 positions match TRBD2. Trimming took 4 bases from V and 5 from J; bases not matched to a gene: 18. The CDR3 loop spans 19 amino acids. Germline V gives CDR1 KGHSH, CDR2 LQKENI.

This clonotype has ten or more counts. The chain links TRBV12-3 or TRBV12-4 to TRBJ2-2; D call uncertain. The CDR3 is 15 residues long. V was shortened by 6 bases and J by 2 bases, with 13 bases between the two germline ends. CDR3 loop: CASRFWQSNTGELFF. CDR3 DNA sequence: TGTGCCAGCAGATTTTGGCAGAGTAACACCGGGGAGCTGTTTTTT.

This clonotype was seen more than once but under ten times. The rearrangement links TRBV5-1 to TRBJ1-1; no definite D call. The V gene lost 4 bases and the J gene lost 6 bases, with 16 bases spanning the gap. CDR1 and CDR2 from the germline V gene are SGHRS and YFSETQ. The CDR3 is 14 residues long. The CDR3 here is CASSPSPANSEAFF. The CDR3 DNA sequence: TGCGCCAGCAGCCCAAGTCCTGCCAACTCTGAAGCTTTCTTT.

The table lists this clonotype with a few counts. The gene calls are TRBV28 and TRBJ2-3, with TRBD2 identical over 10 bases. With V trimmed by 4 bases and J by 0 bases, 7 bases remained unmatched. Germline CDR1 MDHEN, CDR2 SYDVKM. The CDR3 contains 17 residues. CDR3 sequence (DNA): TGTGCCAGCAGTTCTTGGACTAGCGGTCCTAGCACAGATACGCAGTATTTT. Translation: CASSSWTSGPSTDTQYF. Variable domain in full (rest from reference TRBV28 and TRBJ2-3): DVKVTQSSRYLVKRTGEKVFLECVQDMDHENMFWYRQDPGLGLRLIYFSYDVKMKEKGDIPEGYSVSREKKERFSLILESASTNQTSMYLCASSSWTSGPSTDTQYFGPGTRLTVL.

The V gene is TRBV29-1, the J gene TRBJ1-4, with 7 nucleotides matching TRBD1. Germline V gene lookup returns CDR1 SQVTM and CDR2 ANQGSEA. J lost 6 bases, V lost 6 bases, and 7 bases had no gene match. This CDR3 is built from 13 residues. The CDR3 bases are TGCAGCGTACTACACACAGGGGATGAAAAACTGTTTTTT. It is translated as CSVLHTGDEKLFF.

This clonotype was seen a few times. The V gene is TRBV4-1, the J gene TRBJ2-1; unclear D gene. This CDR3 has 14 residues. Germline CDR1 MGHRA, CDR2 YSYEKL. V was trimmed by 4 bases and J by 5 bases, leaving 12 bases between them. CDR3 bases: TGCGCCAGCAGCCGAGGCCCTACGAACAATGAGCAGTTCTTC. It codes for CASSRGPTNNEQFF.

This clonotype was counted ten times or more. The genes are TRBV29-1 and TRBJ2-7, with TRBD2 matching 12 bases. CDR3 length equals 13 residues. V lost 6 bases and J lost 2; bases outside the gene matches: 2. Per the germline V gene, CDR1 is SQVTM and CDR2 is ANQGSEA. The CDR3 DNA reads TGCAGCGTCCGGACTAGCGGGGCCTACGAGCAGTACTTC. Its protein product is CSVRTSGAYEQYF.

The CDR3 reads CASSLSSGRNTEAFF. In nucleotides, the CDR3 is TGTGCCAGCAGCTTAAGTTCCGGGAGAAACACTGAAGCTTTCTTT. The chain combines TRBV11-2 with TRBJ1-1; D gene uncertain. In germline, CDR1 is SGHAT, CDR2 FQNNGV. Trimming pared 2 bases from V and 2 bases from J, leaving 12 bases between. This CDR3 is built from 15 residues.

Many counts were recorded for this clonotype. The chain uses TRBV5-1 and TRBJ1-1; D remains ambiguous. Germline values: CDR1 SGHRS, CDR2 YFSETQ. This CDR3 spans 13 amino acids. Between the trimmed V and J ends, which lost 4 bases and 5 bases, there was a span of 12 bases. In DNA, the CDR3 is TGCGCCAGCAGCCCCTTGGGTGGGACTGAAGCTTTCTTT. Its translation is CASSPLGGTEAFF.

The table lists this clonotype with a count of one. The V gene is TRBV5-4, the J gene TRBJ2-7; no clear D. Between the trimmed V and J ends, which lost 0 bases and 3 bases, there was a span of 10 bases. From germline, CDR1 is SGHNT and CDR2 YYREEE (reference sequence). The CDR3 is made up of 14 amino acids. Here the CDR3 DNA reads TGTGCCAGCAGCTTGGTAGGCACCCACTACGAGCAGTACTTC. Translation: CASSLVGTHYEQYF.

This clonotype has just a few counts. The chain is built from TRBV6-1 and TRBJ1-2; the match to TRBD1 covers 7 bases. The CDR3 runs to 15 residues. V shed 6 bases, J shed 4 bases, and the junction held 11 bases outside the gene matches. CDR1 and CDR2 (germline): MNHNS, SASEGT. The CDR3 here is CASSLEQGSRYGYTF. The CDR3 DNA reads TGTGCCAGCAGCCTGGAACAGGGGTCCCGCTATGGCTACACCTTC.

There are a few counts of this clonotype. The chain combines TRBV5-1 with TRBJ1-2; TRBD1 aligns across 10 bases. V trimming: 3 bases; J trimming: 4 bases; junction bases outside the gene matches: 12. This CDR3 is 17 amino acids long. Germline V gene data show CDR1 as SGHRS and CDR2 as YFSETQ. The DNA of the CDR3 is TGCGCCAGCAGCTACTCCGGGACAGGGGATTTGCCCTATGGCTACACCTTC. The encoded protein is CASSYSGTGDLPYGYTF.

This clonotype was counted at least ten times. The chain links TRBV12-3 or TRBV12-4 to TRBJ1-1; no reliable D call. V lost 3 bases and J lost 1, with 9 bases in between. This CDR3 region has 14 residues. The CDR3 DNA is TGTGCCAGCAGTTTGGCAAGTGCGAACACTGAAGCTTTCTTT. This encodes CASSLASANTEAFF.

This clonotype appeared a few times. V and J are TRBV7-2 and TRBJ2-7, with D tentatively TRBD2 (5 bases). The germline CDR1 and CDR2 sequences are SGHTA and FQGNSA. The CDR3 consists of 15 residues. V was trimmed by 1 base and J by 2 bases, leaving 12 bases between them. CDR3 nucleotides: TGTGCCAGCAGCTTAGGGGCTAGCCGGACCTACGAGCAGTACTTC. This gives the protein CASSLGASRTYEQYF. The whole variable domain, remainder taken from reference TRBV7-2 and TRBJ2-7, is GAGVSQSPSNKVTEKGKDVELRCDPISGHTALYWYRQSLGQGLEFLIYFQGNSAPDKSGLPSDRFSAERTGGSVSTLTIQRTQQEDSAVYLCASSLGASRTYEQYFGPGTRLTVT.

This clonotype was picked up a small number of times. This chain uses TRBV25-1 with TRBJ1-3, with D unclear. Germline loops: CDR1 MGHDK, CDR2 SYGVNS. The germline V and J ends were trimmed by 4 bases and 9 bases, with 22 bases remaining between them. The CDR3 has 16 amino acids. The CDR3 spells CASSGVGTGSESTIYF. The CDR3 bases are TGTGCCAGCAGTGGAGTGGGAACCGGGTCTGAAAGCACCATATATTTT.

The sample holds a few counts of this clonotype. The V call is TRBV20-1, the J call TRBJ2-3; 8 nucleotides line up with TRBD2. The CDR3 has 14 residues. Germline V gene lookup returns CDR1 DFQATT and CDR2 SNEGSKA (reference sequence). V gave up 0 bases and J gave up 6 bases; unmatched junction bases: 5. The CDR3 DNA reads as TGCAGTGCTAGAGATATCCTAGCGGGCGATACGCAGTATTTT. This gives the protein CSARDILAGDTQYF.

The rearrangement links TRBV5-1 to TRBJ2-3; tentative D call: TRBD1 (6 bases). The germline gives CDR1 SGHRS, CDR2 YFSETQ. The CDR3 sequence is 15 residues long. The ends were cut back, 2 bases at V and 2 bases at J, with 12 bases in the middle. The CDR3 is CASSFGAGATDTQYF. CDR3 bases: TGCGCCAGCAGCTTTGGGGCAGGGGCCACAGATACGCAGTATTTT.

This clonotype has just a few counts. CDR3 sequence (DNA): TGTGCCAGCAGCCAAGCGCTAGCGATTTACCAAGAGACCCAGTACTTC. It encodes CASSQALAIYQETQYF. The chain combines TRBV14 with TRBJ2-5, with D maybe TRBD2 (6 bases). The CDR3 consists of 16 residues. The germline V and J ends were trimmed by 1 base and 0 bases, with 12 bases remaining between them. Per the germline V gene, CDR1 is SGHDN and CDR2 is FVKESK.